This T cell receptor (beta chain) was documented in a study of control samples from healthy donors and cancer patients. With V trimmed by 3 bases and J by 5 bases, 4 bases remained unmatched. In germline, CDR1 is SGHAT, CDR2 FQNNGV. The CDR3 length is 16 residues. Clones were read by immunoSEQ multiplex PCR, and TCRdb kept only the in-frame ones, dropping some. This table has about 130,000 clones, approximately 92% appearing once. Sequenced material: PBMCs. The sequence was obtained from a man older than 75 with head and neck cancer. J is TRBJ2-5 and V is TRBV11-2, with 15 bases lining up with TRBD2. The CDR3: CASSLGTSGRRETQYF. DNA of the CDR3: TGTGCCAGCAGCTTGGGGACTAGCGGGAGGAGGGAGACCCAGTACTTC.